The 29 T cell receptor beta chains presented below share a single source sample, sequenced in a study of blood T cell repertoires in COVID-19. Generated by immunoSEQ multiplex PCR, the TCRdb table keeps only in-frame clones and is missing some. The sample comprises about 250,000 clones, about 80% of which are singletons, and 3.4% rests with the top ten. Input material: PBMCs or T cells enriched from blood (not recorded which). These receptors originate from a man over 45 who had recovered from COVID-19.

This chain links TRBV24-1 with TRBJ1-6; no definite D call. The V and J ends lost 9 bases and 0 bases respectively, with 14 bases between them. This CDR3 region has 16 residues. Germline V CDR1 and CDR2: KGHDR, SFDVKD. The CDR3 loop reads CATSVVLSSYNSPLHF. As DNA, the CDR3 is TGTGCCACCTCCGTCGTCCTCAGCTCCTATAATTCACCCCTCCACTTT.

This clone was counted once. The rearrangement uses TRBV5-5 and TRBJ2-3; TRBD2 might be the D (5 bases). Trimming cost V 0 bases and J 1 base, with 15 bases left between them. Germline CDR1 reads SGHKS; CDR2 reads YYEKEE (reference sequence). The CDR3 is 17 amino acids. For the CDR3, the DNA is TGTGCCAGCAGCTTGGCTTTCGGGCGGGTAGGCACAGATACGCAGTATTTT. As protein: CASSLAFGRVGTDTQYF.

The chain uses TRBV24-1 and TRBJ2-1; 11 bases are shared with TRBD1. Unmatched junction bases numbered 7, after V lost 1 base and J lost 9 bases. This CDR3 region has 16 residues. CDR1 is KGHDR, CDR2 SFDVKD, per germline. Written as DNA, the CDR3 is TGTGCCACCAGTGATTTCGGGACAGGGGGGAGGGCTGAGCAGTTCTTC. Translated, it gives CATSDFGTGGRAEQFF.

The chain is built from TRBV19 and TRBJ1-6, with D possibly being TRBD1 (5 bases). The germline gives CDR1 LNHDA, CDR2 SQIVND (reference sequence). Trimming left V 3 bases short and J 3 bases short, with 12 bases between. This CDR3 region has 16 residues. CDR3 loop: CASSMSQGVYNSPLHF. The CDR3 region has the DNA TGTGCCAGTAGTATGAGTCAGGGCGTCTATAATTCACCCCTCCACTTT.

The V gene is TRBV25-1, the J gene TRBJ1-6; tentative D call: TRBD1 (6 bases). The CDR3 length is 16 residues. Germline lookup yields CDR1 MGHDK and CDR2 SYGVNS. V lost 6 bases, J lost 10 bases, and 22 bases lay in between. CDR3 loop: CASRASNLGGPSPLHF. CDR3 coding DNA: TGTGCCAGCAGGGCCTCAAATTTGGGGGGGCCCTCACCCCTCCACTTT.

The rearrangement joins TRBV21-1 to TRBJ2-2; the table's D call, TRBD1, was not checked against the DNA. TRBV21-1 is described as a pseudogene. The CDR3 sequence is 16 residues long. CDR3 in DNA: TGTGCCAGCAGCCGAGGGGGACAGATGGTCACCGGGGAGCTGTTTTTT. Its translation: CASSRGGQMVTGELFF.

The chain has TRBV5-5 and TRBJ1-2; D is ambiguous. The CDR3 runs 13 residues. Germline assignment: CDR1 SGHKS and CDR2 YYEKEE (reference sequence). V lost 2 bases and J lost 4, with 9 bases in between. DNA for the CDR3: TGTGCCAGCAGCTTTGGAGGGAGCTATGGCTACACCTTC. This gives the protein CASSFGGSYGYTF.

This chain joins TRBV4-1 and TRBJ1-5, with D uncertain. This CDR3 contains 14 residues. V was pared by 5 bases and J by 0 bases, with 8 bases between. Germline CDR1 is MGHRA and CDR2 is YSYEKL. The CDR3 spells CASSFSYSNQPQHF. CDR3 coding DNA: TGCGCCAGCAGCTTTAGTTATAGCAATCAGCCCCAGCATTTT.

The gene calls are TRBV11-2 and TRBJ1-1, with 8 bases matching TRBD1. The germline V gene has CDR1 SGHAT and CDR2 FQNNGV. With 5 bases clipped from V and 5 bases from J, the junction kept 10 bases outside the gene matches. The CDR3 runs 15 residues. CDR3 coding DNA: TGTGCCAGCAGCCCTGGACAGGGTGTCTATACTGAAGCTTTCTTT. It yields the protein CASSPGQGVYTEAFF.

The V call is TRBV2, the J call TRBJ1-2; D unresolved. Deletions cut 0 bases from V and 7 bases from J, with 15 bases between. This CDR3 has 15 residues. In germline, CDR1 is SNHLY, CDR2 FYNNEI. CDR3 in DNA: TGTGCCAGCAGTGAAGCGCGCGGGTTGGCTTTTGGCTACACCTTC. This encodes CASSEARGLAFGYTF.

The V call is TRBV21-1, the J call TRBJ2-2; no DNA check was done on the table's D call, TRBD1. TRBV21-1 is a pseudogene segment. The CDR3 extends over 15 amino acids. The CDR3 DNA sequence: TGTGCCAGTCAACACAGGGGGAGAAACACCGGGGAGCTGTTTTTT. Residues: CASQHRGRNTGELFF.

This clone appeared once. The gene calls are TRBV7-3 and TRBJ1-1; possible D gene TRBD1, 5 bases. Germline V lookup: CDR1 SGHTA, CDR2 FQGTGA. Trimming cost V 5 bases and J 5 bases, with 12 bases left between them. This CDR3 has 13 amino acids. CDR3 protein: CASSDGGGTEAFF. As DNA, the CDR3 is TGTGCCAGCAGCGACGGGGGAGGTACTGAAGCTTTCTTT.

This clone was seen a single time. The rearrangement uses TRBV5-1 and TRBJ2-5, with 9 bases matching TRBD1. Looked up from germline, CDR1 is SGHRS and CDR2 is YFSETQ. The CDR3 is made up of 14 amino acids. The junction had 5 bases not matched to a gene; V was cut back by 3 bases and J by 5 bases. The CDR3 nucleotides are TGCGCCAGCAGCTGGGGGACAGGGCGCGAGACCCAGTACTTC. Its translation is CASSWGTGRETQYF. Full variable domain (missing parts from reference TRBV5-1 and TRBJ2-5): KAGVTQTPRYLIKTRGQQVTLSCSPISGHRSVSWYQQTPGQGLQFLFEYFSETQRNKGNFPGRFSGRQFSNSRSEMNVSTLELGDSALYLCASSWGTGRETQYFGPGTRLLVL.

This sequence joins TRBV10-3 and TRBJ2-7, with D possibly TRBD2 on 6 matching bases. From germline, CDR1 is ENHRY and CDR2 SYGVKD. This CDR3 is 17 amino acids long. Trimming took off 0 bases at V and 6 bases at J, with 21 bases between the two ends. The CDR3 nucleotides read TGTGCCATCAGTGAGTCAAGTCAGGGACTCCTCTGGCGCGAGCAGTACTTC. Translated, it gives CAISESSQGLLWREQYF.

The chain employs TRBV19 and TRBJ2-3, with 10 nucleotides matching TRBD2. The CDR3 has 15 residues. Germline lookup yields CDR1 LNHDA and CDR2 SQIVND (reference sequence). Losses at the gene ends were 5 bases for V and 3 bases for J; bases not matched to a gene: 5. CDR3 region: CASSAAGGPTDTQYF. In nucleotides, the CDR3 is TGTGCCAGTAGTGCAGCGGGAGGGCCAACAGATACGCAGTATTTT. The entire variable domain, with the rest obtained from reference TRBV19 and TRBJ2-3, is as follows: DGGITQSPKYLFRKEGQNVTLSCEQNLNHDAMYWYRQDPGQGLRLIYYSQIVNDFQKGDIAEGYSVSREKKESFPLTVTSAQKNPTAFYLCASSAAGGPTDTQYFGPGTRLTVL.

The chain employs TRBV28 and TRBJ2-7; maybe TRBD2 (5 bases). Trimming removed 3 bases at V and 0 bases at J, with 9 bases between. There are 14 residues in the CDR3. CDR1 and CDR2 from the germline V gene are MDHEN and SYDVKM. Here the CDR3 DNA reads TGTGCCAGCAGTTTTATGGCGGGCTCCTACGAGCAGTACTTC. Residues: CASSFMAGSYEQYF.

The chain is built from TRBV4-1 and TRBJ2-5; TRBD2 aligns across 8 bases. The V gene's germline CDR1 is MGHRA and CDR2 YSYEKL. Trimming removed 5 bases from V and 4 bases from J; junction bases left unmatched: 6. The CDR3 sequence is 14 residues long. CDR3 sequence: CASSTLTSVETQYF. CDR3 sequence (DNA): TGCGCCAGCAGCACCCTGACTAGCGTAGAGACCCAGTACTTC.

The V gene is TRBV19, the J gene TRBJ1-5; D gene uncertain. Trimming stripped 7 bases from V and 0 bases from J, with 7 bases between. Germline V lookup: CDR1 LNHDA, CDR2 SQIVND (reference sequence). The CDR3 is made up of 13 amino acids. The CDR3 DNA reads TGTGCCAGTAACTGGGCTAGCAATCAGCCCCAGCATTTT. Translated, it gives CASNWASNQPQHF.

The J gene is TRBJ1-1, the V gene TRBV27, with D uncertain. Germline CDR1 is MNHEY and CDR2 is SMNVEV (reference sequence). Trimming took 5 bases from V and 4 from J, leaving 11 bases between them. The CDR3 consists of 13 residues. CDR3 sequence reads: CASSLAPGTEAFF. CDR3 sequence (DNA): TGTGCCAGCAGTCTTGCGCCGGGCACTGAAGCTTTCTTT.

The chain has TRBV12-3 or TRBV12-4 and TRBJ2-7, with 7 bases lining up with TRBD2. The CDR3 is 13 amino acids. The junction had 1 base not matched to a gene; V was cut back by 2 bases and J by 3 bases. The CDR3 sequence is CASSLQRGYEQYF. As DNA, the CDR3 is TGTGCCAGCAGTTTACAGCGGGGCTACGAGCAGTACTTC.

In this sample, this clone turned up a few times. This chain joins TRBV27 and TRBJ2-1; the D is unclear. This CDR3 comprises 15 residues. Germline V gives CDR1 MNHEY, CDR2 SMNVEV (reference sequence). V lost 5 bases to trimming and J lost 0 bases, with 11 bases between them. DNA of the CDR3: TGTGCCAGCAGTCCCCTTATTAGCTCCTACAATGAGCAGTTCTTC. It translates to CASSPLISSYNEQFF.

Turning to this clone: The sample has other DNA sequences that encode this CDR3 too. The chain is built from TRBV12-3 or TRBV12-4 and TRBJ2-5; weak D call: TRBD2 (5 bases). This CDR3 region has 13 residues. V lost 2 bases and J 5 bases, leaving 9 bases between the germline ends. The chain's CDR3 is CASSLIAGETQYF. CDR3 in DNA: TGTGCCAGCAGTTTAATCGCGGGCGAGACCCAGTACTTC.

This clone was observed many times. This chain connects TRBV5-4 to TRBJ1-6; perhaps TRBD1 as D (5 bases). CDR1 SGHNT and CDR2 YYREEE come from the germline V gene (reference sequence). CDR3 size: 14 residues. V shed 5 bases and J shed 7 bases, with 13 bases lying between them. The CDR3: CASRQDSLNSPLHF. The DNA of the CDR3 is TGTGCCAGCAGACAGGATTCACTAAATTCACCCCTCCACTTT.

This clone showed up just a few times. The chain combines TRBV19 with TRBJ2-7; TRBD1 aligns across 8 bases. Germline lookup yields CDR1 LNHDA and CDR2 SQIVND (reference sequence). The CDR3 totals 15 residues. With 3 bases clipped from V and 4 bases from J, the junction kept 8 bases outside the gene matches. The CDR3 is CASSIAGTGVYEQYF. The CDR3 nucleotides read TGTGCCAGTAGTATCGCGGGGACAGGCGTTTACGAGCAGTACTTC. The complete variable domain, with remaining parts taken from reference TRBV19 and TRBJ2-7, reads DGGITQSPKYLFRKEGQNVTLSCEQNLNHDAMYWYRQDPGQGLRLIYYSQIVNDFQKGDIAEGYSVSREKKESFPLTVTSAQKNPTAFYLCASSIAGTGVYEQYFGPGTRLTVT.

As regards this clone: This sample includes further DNA sequences coding for the same CDR3. This rearrangement joins TRBV29-1 to TRBJ1-1, with D maybe TRBD1 (5 bases). Germline CDR1 is SQVTM and CDR2 is ANQGSEA. The V end lost 4 bases, the J end lost 1 base, and 7 bases lay between the germline ends. The CDR3 length is 12 residues. CDR3 amino acids: CSVGGQNTEAFF. The CDR3 nucleotides are TGCAGCGTTGGAGGACAGAACACTGAAGCTTTCTTT.

As regards this clone: The sample contains more than one DNA sequence encoding this CDR3. The chain has TRBV3-1 (or the pseudogene TRBV3-2) and TRBJ2-5; 14 positions match TRBD2. Unmatched junction bases numbered 2, after V lost 1 base and J lost 4 bases. Germline-derived CDR1 and CDR2 are LGHDT and YNNKEL (reference sequence). CDR3 size: 16 residues. The CDR3 here is CASSQGGLAGGETQYF. The CDR3 nucleotides read TGTGCCAGCAGCCAAGGAGGACTAGCGGGGGGAGAGACCCAGTACTTC.

The chain joins TRBV10-3 to TRBJ2-3; TRBD2 might be the D (6 bases). V was cut by 2 bases and J by 2 bases, with 11 bases left in between. Per the germline V gene, CDR1 is ENHRY and CDR2 is SYGVKD. CDR3 size: 15 residues. This chain's CDR3 is CAISEPQRVTDTQYF. The CDR3 coding sequence is TGTGCCATCAGTGAGCCCCAGCGGGTCACAGATACGCAGTATTTT.

This clone was seen a few times. This chain links TRBV19 with TRBJ2-7, with 9 nucleotides matching TRBD1. In germline, CDR1 is LNHDA, CDR2 SQIVND (reference sequence). The CDR3 consists of 14 residues. The trim removed 3 bases at V and 3 bases at J, leaving 3 bases unmatched. CDR3 sequence reads: CASSMGTGNYEQYF. Written as DNA, the CDR3 is TGTGCCAGTAGTATGGGGACAGGGAACTACGAGCAGTACTTC.

This clone turned up a few times. This sequence joins TRBV6-4 and TRBJ1-1; D perhaps matches TRBD1 (6 bases). CDR3 size: 15 residues. V shed 6 bases and J shed 0 bases, with 14 bases lying between them. Germline V CDR1 and CDR2: MRHNA, SNTAGT. The CDR3 coding sequence is TGTGCCAGCAGGACGGACAGTGAGATGAACACTGAAGCTTTCTTT. Translated, it gives CASRTDSEMNTEAFF.